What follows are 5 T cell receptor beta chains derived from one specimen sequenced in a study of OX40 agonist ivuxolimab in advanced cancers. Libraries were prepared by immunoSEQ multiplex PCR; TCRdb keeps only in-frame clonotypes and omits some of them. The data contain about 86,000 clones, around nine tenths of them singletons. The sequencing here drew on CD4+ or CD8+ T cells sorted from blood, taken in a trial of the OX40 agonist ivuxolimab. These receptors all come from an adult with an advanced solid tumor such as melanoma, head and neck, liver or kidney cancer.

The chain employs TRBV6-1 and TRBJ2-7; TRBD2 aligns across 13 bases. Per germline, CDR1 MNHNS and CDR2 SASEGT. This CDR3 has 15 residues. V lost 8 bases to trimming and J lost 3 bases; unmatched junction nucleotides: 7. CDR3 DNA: TGTGCCAGCGTAGACAGACTAGCGGGAGGCTACGAGCAGTACTTC. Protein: CASVDRLAGGYEQYF.

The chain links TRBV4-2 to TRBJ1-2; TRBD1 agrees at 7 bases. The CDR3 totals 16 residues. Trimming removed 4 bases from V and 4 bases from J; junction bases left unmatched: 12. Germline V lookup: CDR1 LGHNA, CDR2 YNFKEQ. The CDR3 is CASSRDTGAPSYGYTF. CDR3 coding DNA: TGTGCCAGCAGCCGAGATACAGGGGCCCCTTCCTATGGCTACACCTTC.

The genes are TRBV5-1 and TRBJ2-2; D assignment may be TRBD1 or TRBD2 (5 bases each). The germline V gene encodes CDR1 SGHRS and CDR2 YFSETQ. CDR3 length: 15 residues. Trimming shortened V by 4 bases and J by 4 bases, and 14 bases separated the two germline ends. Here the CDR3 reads CASSTRDGRTGELFF. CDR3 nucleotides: TGCGCCAGCAGCACCAGGGACGGGCGCACCGGGGAGCTGTTTTTT.

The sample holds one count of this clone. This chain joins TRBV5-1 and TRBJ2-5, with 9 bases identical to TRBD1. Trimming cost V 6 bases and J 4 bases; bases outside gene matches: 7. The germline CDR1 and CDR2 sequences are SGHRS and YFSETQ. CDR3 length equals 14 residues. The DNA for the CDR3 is TGCGCCAGCACCTCCGGACAGGGGACAGAGACCCAGTACTTC. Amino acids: CASTSGQGTETQYF.

The CDR3 region has the DNA TGTGCCAGCAGTTCGTTGATCGGGAGCTCCTACGAGCAGTACTTC. It yields the protein CASSSLIGSSYEQYF. J is TRBJ2-7 and V is TRBV11-1, with D perhaps TRBD2 (6 bases). CDR1 and CDR2 from the germline V gene are SGHAT and FQDESV (reference sequence). This CDR3 region has 15 residues. V was shortened by 6 bases and J by 0 bases, with 15 bases between the two germline ends.